This T cell receptor (beta chain) was identified during a study of PD-L1 blockade in urothelial cancer. Only in-frame clones appear in the TCRdb table, and some are missing; sequencing was by immunoSEQ multiplex PCR. The sample lists about 74,000 clones, roughly nine tenths occurring once. Time point reported: pretreatment peripheral blood. This clone has a handful of counts. Germline V lookup: CDR1 ENHRY, CDR2 SYGVKD. The germline V and J ends were trimmed by 2 bases and 3 bases, with 8 bases remaining between them. This CDR3 contains 14 residues. The sample consisted of PBMCs, taken around atezolizumab (anti-PD-L1) treatment. The rearrangement joins TRBV10-3 to TRBJ1-3; D ambiguous. The sequence came from an older man with urothelial cancer. For the CDR3, the DNA is TGTGCCATCAGTGAGGCGAGTCTTGGAAACACCATATATTTT. Its translation: CAISEASLGNTIYF.